The 15 T cell receptor beta chains below were found in one sample sequenced in a study of cytomegalovirus exposure and HLA in healthy donors. It was with 60 Vbeta and 13 Jbeta primers that the PCR ran. Assay: immunoSEQ multiplex PCR; the TCRdb copy retains only in-frame clones and omits some. The sample includes about 90,000 clones, over 65% seen only once; the top ten take about a sixth. Material: PBMCs. These receptors were collected from a woman under 30 in good health and CMV-seropositive.

The chain combines TRBV2 with TRBJ2-5; 8 bases agree with TRBD1. Trimming removed 6 bases from V and 5 bases from J; junction bases left unmatched: 11. This CDR3 has 15 residues. CDR1 is SNHLY, CDR2 FYNNEI, per germline. The chain's CDR3 is CASRDATGALETQYF. CDR3 nucleotides: TGTGCCAGCAGGGATGCGACAGGGGCGCTGGAGACCCAGTACTTC.

J is TRBJ1-2 and V is TRBV27; D remains unclear. Germline values: CDR1 MNHEY, CDR2 SMNVEV (reference sequence). Trimming removed 5 bases at V and 5 bases at J, with 12 bases between. The CDR3 is 13 residues long. The CDR3 is CASSPLVSYGYTF. In nucleotides, the CDR3 is TGTGCCAGCAGTCCTCTGGTTAGTTATGGCTACACCTTC.

This clone was recorded only once. The gene calls are TRBV13 and TRBJ2-3; 8 bases align to TRBD2. V gave up 1 base and J gave up 3 bases; unmatched junction bases: 15. Germline CDR1 is PRHDT and CDR2 is FYEKMQ (reference sequence). This CDR3 is 19 amino acids long. The CDR3 sequence is CASSLVPRGVPLETDTQYF. In nucleotides, the CDR3 is TGTGCCAGCAGCTTAGTCCCGCGGGGGGTACCCCTGGAGACAGATACGCAGTATTTT.

The V and J genes are TRBV7-3 and TRBJ2-1, with 9 bases lining up with TRBD1. Unmatched junction bases numbered 6, after V lost 5 bases and J lost 1 base. The CDR3 is 16 amino acids. Germline assignment: CDR1 SGHTA and CDR2 FQGTGA. This CDR3 is CASSRTGTGSYNEQFF. Written as DNA, the CDR3 is TGTGCCAGCAGCCGAACCGGGACAGGGTCCTACAATGAGCAGTTCTTC. The full variable domain, completed using reference TRBV7-3 and TRBJ2-1, is GAGVSQTPSNKVTEKGKYVELRCDPISGHTALYWYRQSLGQGPEFLIYFQGTGAADDSGLPNDRFFAVRPEGSVSTLKIQRTERGDSAVYLCASSRTGTGSYNEQFFGPGTRLTVL.

The V gene is TRBV4-3, the J gene TRBJ1-6, with D maybe TRBD1 (5 bases). Trimming pared 0 bases from V and 7 bases from J, leaving 10 bases between. The CDR3 contains 15 residues. Germline V gene sequence: CDR1 LGHNA, CDR2 YSLEER. CDR3 amino acids: CASSQDQDTNSPLHF. CDR3 coding DNA: TGCGCCAGCAGCCAAGATCAGGACACCAATTCACCCCTCCACTTT.

The V call is TRBV5-1, the J call TRBJ1-5; D might be TRBD1 (6 bases). CDR1 SGHRS and CDR2 YFSETQ come from the germline V gene. CDR3 size: 18 residues. Trimming removed 4 bases at V and 0 bases at J, with 20 bases between. The CDR3 protein is CASSLRGGLPYSNQPQHF. The CDR3 DNA sequence: TGCGCCAGCAGCCTCCGGGGGGGCCTCCCTTATAGCAATCAGCCCCAGCATTTT.

The rearrangement links TRBV5-4 to TRBJ2-2; 13 bases fit TRBD2. The CDR3 extends over 17 amino acids. Looked up from germline, CDR1 is SGHNT and CDR2 is YYREEE (reference sequence). Trimming took 3 bases from V and 7 from J; bases not matched to a gene: 9. The CDR3 protein is CASSSRTSGRVGGELFF. In DNA, the CDR3 is TGTGCCAGCAGCTCGAGGACTAGCGGGAGAGTCGGCGGGGAGCTGTTTTTT.

This chain connects TRBV4-2 to TRBJ1-1, with 9 bases matching TRBD1. Germline loops: CDR1 LGHNA, CDR2 YNFKEQ. J lost 5 bases, V lost 4 bases, and 8 bases had no gene match. The CDR3 loop spans 15 amino acids. The CDR3 loop is CASSLQTGGGTEAFF. CDR3 coding DNA: TGTGCCAGCAGCCTTCAAACAGGGGGCGGAACTGAAGCTTTCTTT.

This clone showed up just once. The gene calls are TRBV7-9 and TRBJ2-4; possible D gene TRBD2, 5 bases. CDR3 size: 17 residues. The germline V and J ends were trimmed by 1 base and 6 bases, with 19 bases remaining between them. Germline values: CDR1 SEHNR, CDR2 FQNEAQ (reference sequence). The CDR3 DNA follows: TGTGCCAGCAGCTTAGGAACTAGTGCCAATTTTGGAAACATTCAGTACTTC. It translates to CASSLGTSANFGNIQYF.

The V call is TRBV29-1, the J call TRBJ1-1, with a weak D call TRBD1 (5 bases). The germline V gene has CDR1 SQVTM and CDR2 ANQGSEA. This CDR3 region has 15 residues. Trimming took 7 bases from V and 0 from J, leaving 18 bases between them. CDR3 bases: TGCAGCGCGCGGACGCCAGAGGACATGAACACTGAAGCTTTCTTT. As protein: CSARTPEDMNTEAFF.

The J gene is TRBJ1-2, the V gene TRBV5-8; D is ambiguous. The germline CDR1 and CDR2 sequences are SGHTS and YDEGEE. Trimming left V 4 bases short and J 8 bases short, with 15 bases between. This CDR3 contains 13 residues. CDR3 sequence: CASSTLPARGYTF. Written as DNA, the CDR3 is TGTGCCAGCAGCACGCTACCGGCGCGGGGCTACACCTTC.

In this sample, this clone turned up once. The rearrangement joins TRBV2 to TRBJ1-1, with D possibly TRBD1 on 6 matching bases. CDR3 size: 14 residues. In germline, CDR1 is SNHLY, CDR2 FYNNEI. The V end was cut by 7 bases, the J end by 0 bases, with 12 bases between. The CDR3 region has the DNA TGTGCCAGCACTAGGGGGACGGTGAACACTGAAGCTTTCTTT. It is translated as CASTRGTVNTEAFF.

The rearrangement links TRBV18 to TRBJ1-2, with D perhaps matching TRBD1 (5 bases). Deletions cut 6 bases from V and 8 bases from J, with 22 bases between. Germline V gene sequence: CDR1 KGHSH, CDR2 LQKENI. The CDR3 is 15 amino acids. The CDR3 region is CASSPPGGWGAGYTF. The CDR3, as DNA: TGTGCCAGCTCGCCCCCGGGGGGATGGGGTGCCGGCTACACCTTC.

This clone showed up just once. This sequence joins TRBV5-1 and TRBJ2-7; the match to TRBD1 covers 7 bases. V lost 4 bases, J lost 4 bases, and 8 bases stayed unmatched. Germline V gene sequence: CDR1 SGHRS, CDR2 YFSETQ. This CDR3 has 14 residues. The DNA for the CDR3 is TGCGCCAGCAGCGAAACCGGGACAGCTTACGAGCAGTACTTC. Translation: CASSETGTAYEQYF.

This clone has a handful of counts. The gene calls are TRBV7-6 and TRBJ2-7; possibly TRBD1 for D (6 bases). Trimming cost V 1 base and J 2 bases, with 9 bases left between them. The CDR3 totals 14 residues. CDR1 and CDR2 (germline): SGHVS, FNYEAQ. The CDR3 sequence: CASSLVDSTYEQYF. CDR3 coding DNA: TGTGCCAGCAGCTTAGTGGACAGTACCTACGAGCAGTACTTC.